The entry below describes one T cell receptor (beta chain). Per the study methods: Reference gene primer amplification yielded estimated nucleated cell counts. The method was immunoSEQ multiplex PCR; TCRdb's version includes in-frame clones alone and lacks a portion of them. V, J and clone size are those of that table, while D and trimming were read from the DNA. The table lists under 200,000 clones, over 80% of them singletons. This record comes from a study of blood T cell repertoires in COVID-19. V lost 3 bases and J lost 1, with 13 bases in between. Germline CDR1 SGHRS, CDR2 YFSETQ. CDR3 length: 15 residues.

The sample was peripheral blood. The V gene is TRBV5-1, the J gene TRBJ1-1; maybe TRBD1 (5 bases). This TCR was recovered from a woman aged 55-70 years with acute or convalescent COVID-19. As DNA, the CDR3 is TGCGCCAGCAGCTATTCAGGGATCTCGAACACTGAAGCTTTCTTT. It yields the protein CASSYSGISNTEAFF.